The 27 T cell receptor beta chains below were found in one sample sequenced in a study of T cells in Graves' hyperthyroidism and ophthalmopathy. Amplified TCR beta CDR3 regions derived from RNA transcripts. The HTBI primer set served for first-round RT-PCR of the TCR CDR3. One entry per CDR3 protein, called by TCRdb with MiXCR from the multiplex PCR reads. The sample consists of hundreds of thousands of distinct CDR3 sequences, around 13% of them appearing once. Input material: blood. These receptors were taken from a woman aged 25-40 years with Graves' hyperthyroidism.

The table lists this clonotype with many counts. The chain employs TRBV24-1 and TRBJ2-2; D is ambiguous. Germline-derived CDR1 and CDR2 are KGHDR and SFDVKD. V was shortened by 6 bases and J by 4 bases, with 14 bases between the two germline ends. CDR3 length equals 15 residues. CDR3 sequence: CATSRTRPSTGELFF. The CDR3 region has the DNA TGTGCCACCAGTCGTACGAGGCCGAGCACCGGGGAGCTGTTTTTT.

This clonotype came up many times. The chain combines TRBV24-1 with TRBJ2-1; D may be TRBD1 (6 bases). The CDR3 is 14 amino acids. Trimming pared 6 bases from V and 9 bases from J, leaving 17 bases between. Germline CDR1 reads KGHDR; CDR2 reads SFDVKD. CDR3 nucleotide sequence: TGTGCCACCAGTTTGGATTGGGGGCCGGGTGAGCAGTTCTTC. Amino acids: CATSLDWGPGEQFF.

This clonotype came up many times. V and J are TRBV28 and TRBJ1-5; 7 bases fit TRBD1. CDR1 is MDHEN, CDR2 SYDVKM, per germline. Germline trimming cut 6 bases from V and 0 bases from J; bases unmatched to any gene: 2. CDR3 length equals 14 residues. For the CDR3, the DNA is TGTGCCAGCAGACAGGGGAGTAGCAATCAGCCCCAGCATTTT. Translation: CASRQGSSNQPQHF.

On this clonotype itself: A much larger clone is a single base away; this may be a read error. The rearrangement joins TRBV28 to TRBJ1-5; the D gene could be TRBD1 or TRBD2 (5 bases each). Near its end, the DNA agrees better with TRBJ2-3, so the J call may be wrong. This CDR3 has 14 amino acids. Germline CDR1 MDHEN, CDR2 SYDVKM. CDR3 protein: CASKGDLSNQPQYF. CDR3 in DNA: TGTGCCAGCAAAGGGGACCTAAGCAATCAGCCCCAGTATTTT.

This chain connects TRBV2 to TRBJ1-5; 10 bases fit TRBD1. After removal of 3 bases from V and 6 bases from J, the junction contained 2 bases not matched to a gene. Per germline, CDR1 SNHLY and CDR2 FYNNEI. This CDR3 contains 14 residues. CDR3 sequence reads: CASSETGGRQPQHF. As DNA, the CDR3 is TGTGCCAGCAGTGAGACAGGGGGCCGTCAGCCCCAGCATTTT.

This clonotype came up many times. This chain's CDR3 is CASSQPKGQGFTEAFF. The CDR3 DNA reads TGTGCCAGCAGTCAACCTAAGGGACAGGGTTTCACTGAAGCTTTCTTT. The rearrangement uses TRBV12-3 or TRBV12-4 and TRBJ1-1; 9 nucleotides align to TRBD1. This CDR3 has 16 residues. The trim removed 5 bases at V and 4 bases at J, leaving 11 bases unmatched.

This clonotype was seen repeatedly, ten times or more. The chain recombines TRBV28 with TRBJ1-2; D might be TRBD1 (5 bases). This CDR3 has 15 amino acids. The V gene's germline CDR1 is MDHEN and CDR2 SYDVKM. V lost 3 bases, J lost 4 bases, and 15 bases lay in between. The CDR3 region has the DNA TGTGCCAGCAGTTTCAGCCCCCAGGGAAGCTATGGCTACACCTTC. It specifies CASSFSPQGSYGYTF.

This clonotype was seen a handful of times. The J gene is TRBJ1-6, the V gene TRBV27; no firm D call. CDR3 length equals 10 residues. V was cut by 6 bases and J by 10 bases, with 4 bases left in between. Germline CDR1 is MNHEY and CDR2 is SMNVEV (reference sequence). The CDR3 sequence: CASRRSPLHF. The CDR3 nucleotides are TGTGCCAGCAGGAGGTCACCCCTCCACTTT.

About this clonotype: A much larger clone lies a single base off, so this may be a read error. The chain uses TRBV12-3 or TRBV12-4 and TRBJ1-2, with 10 bases fitting TRBD1. The CDR3 sequence is 13 residues long. The CDR3 loop is CASSQGTGDGYIF. The CDR3 nucleotides read TGTGCCAGCAGTCAGGGGACAGGGGATGGCTACATCTTC.

The chain links TRBV30 to TRBJ2-2, with 8 bases fitting TRBD2. Germline values: CDR1 GTSNPN, CDR2 SVGIG (reference sequence). J gave up 6 bases and V 2 bases, and 5 bases lay outside the gene matches. The CDR3 contains 14 residues. CDR3 residues: CAWSWSGRPGELFF. CDR3 nucleotides: TGTGCCTGGAGTTGGAGCGGGAGACCCGGGGAGCTGTTTTTT.

The chain uses TRBV24-1 and TRBJ1-1; no reliable D call. The CDR3 length is 13 residues. Germline CDR1 KGHDR, CDR2 SFDVKD. V lost 5 bases, J lost 6 bases, and 12 bases lay in between. The CDR3 here is CATSGGSKAEAFF. CDR3 coding DNA: TGTGCCACCAGTGGAGGTAGTAAGGCTGAAGCTTTCTTT.

V and J are TRBV5-1 and TRBJ2-1, with D tentatively TRBD2 (5 bases). Trimming pared 4 bases from V and 0 bases from J, leaving 14 bases between. The CDR3 has 16 amino acids. CDR1 is SGHRS and CDR2 is YFSETQ in the germline V gene. The CDR3 nucleotides are TGCGCCAGCAGCCCCTTAGAGGGAAGCTCCTACAATGAGCAGTTCTTC. Amino acid sequence: CASSPLEGSSYNEQFF.

CDR3 sequence reads: CASSLAASGRSIRYEQFF. The CDR3 nucleotides read TGTGCCAGCAGCTTAGCAGCTAGCGGGAGGTCGATTAGATATGAGCAGTTCTTC. V usage is TRBV7-9 and J usage is TRBJ2-1, with 11 bases matching TRBD2. The CDR3 has 18 amino acids. Germline lookup yields CDR1 SEHNR and CDR2 FQNEAQ (reference sequence). The V and J ends lost 0 bases and 8 bases, in that order; junction bases with no gene match: 12.

This clonotype has more than one count but fewer than ten. The junction shows a germline mismatch at one end, possibly a read error. This chain links TRBV19 with TRBJ2-2; a weak D match, TRBD2 (5 bases). CDR1 is LNHDA, CDR2 SQIVND, per germline (reference sequence). The length of the CDR3 is 11 residues. In DNA form, the CDR3 reads TGTGCCAGTAGTTCTACCGGGGAGCCGTTTTTT. Translation gives CASSSTGEPFF. Supplemented by reference TRBV19 and TRBJ2-2, the full variable domain reads DGGITQSPKYLFRKEGQNVTLSCEQNLNHDAMYWYRQDPGQGLRLIYYSQIVNDFQKGDIAEGYSVSREKKESFPLTVTSAQKNPTAFYLCASSSTGEPFFGEGSRLTVL.

The chain links TRBV28 to TRBJ2-1; D perhaps matches TRBD2 (5 bases). The germline V and J ends were trimmed by 6 bases and 15 bases, with 15 bases remaining between them. The CDR3 extends over 11 amino acids. Germline CDR1 MDHEN, CDR2 SYDVKM. CDR3: CASSAGDIRFF. The DNA for the CDR3 is TGTGCCAGCAGCGCCGGGGATATTCGGTTCTTC.

V and J are TRBV9 and TRBJ2-1, with 8 bases identical to TRBD1. With 0 bases clipped from V and 3 bases from J, the junction kept 17 bases outside the gene matches. Looked up from germline, CDR1 is SGDLS and CDR2 is YYNGEE. The CDR3 sequence is 20 residues long. The CDR3 DNA follows: TGTGCCAGCAGCGTAGCCCCCGGGACAGGCTCCGTGCGTGGCTACAATGAGCAGTTCTTC. Translation gives CASSVAPGTGSVRGYNEQFF.

Ten or more counts support this clonotype. The chain carries TRBV7-8 and TRBJ2-1; TRBD2 matches at 7 bases. The junction had 7 bases not matched to a gene; V was cut back by 1 base and J by 7 bases. This CDR3 is 15 amino acids long. Germline V CDR1 and CDR2: SGHVS, FQNEAQ. The CDR3 DNA follows: TGTGCCAGCAGCTTAGTGGCGGGAGCCGAAAATGAGCAGTTCTTC. This translates into CASSLVAGAENEQFF.

This clonotype was seen ten or more times. The rearrangement uses TRBV12-3 or TRBV12-4 and TRBJ2-7, with TRBD1 identical over 9 bases. The CDR3 extends over 14 amino acids. J gave up 4 bases and V 5 bases, and 6 bases lay outside the gene matches. Here the CDR3 DNA reads TGTGCCAGCAGTACGACAGGGGGGAATTACGAGCAGTACTTC. Its translation is CASSTTGGNYEQYF.

There are many counts of this clonotype. The chain employs TRBV12-3 or TRBV12-4 and TRBJ1-2, with 8 bases fitting TRBD1. The CDR3 loop spans 15 amino acids. V was pared by 4 bases and J by 7 bases, with 11 bases of the junction left unmatched. CDR3 nucleotides: TGTGCCAGCAGTTGGGGCGGGACAGGCGTATTTGGCTACACCTTC. Translating it yields CASSWGGTGVFGYTF.

The chain joins TRBV5-1 to TRBJ1-4, with D maybe TRBD1 (5 bases). CDR3 length equals 15 residues. The germline CDR1 and CDR2 sequences are SGHRS and YFSETQ. Trimming left V 0 bases short and J 0 bases short, with 6 bases between. The CDR3 DNA reads TGCGCCAGCAGCTTGGGGACAACAACTAATGAAAAACTGTTTTTT. Its protein product is CASSLGTTTNEKLFF.

This clonotype was detected only a few times. V gene TRBV28 combines with J gene TRBJ1-5; the D is unclear. Germline CDR1 MDHEN, CDR2 SYDVKM. V shed 3 bases and J shed 4 bases, with 10 bases lying between them. This CDR3 has 14 residues. CDR3: CASSFGSANQPQHF. The CDR3 region has the DNA TGTGCCAGCAGTTTCGGGTCGGCTAATCAGCCCCAGCATTTT.

This clonotype was seen only a few times. The gene calls are TRBV4-2 and TRBJ2-7, with 7 bases lining up with TRBD1. The V gene end was trimmed by 1 base and the J gene end by 2 bases; junction bases not matched to a gene: 5. CDR1 is LGHNA and CDR2 is YNFKEQ in the germline V gene. The CDR3 sequence is 15 residues long. The CDR3 reads CASSQGSGGPYEQYF. CDR3 nucleotide sequence: TGTGCCAGCAGCCAAGGATCAGGGGGTCCCTACGAGCAGTACTTC.

This clonotype has at least ten counts. The V gene is TRBV12-3 or TRBV12-4, the J gene TRBJ1-5, with no clear D. This CDR3 has 13 residues. This chain's CDR3 is CASAPSSNQPQHF. The CDR3 bases are TGTGCGAGCGCCCCTTCTAGCAATCAGCCCCAGCATTTT.

This clonotype was counted only a few times. The chain employs TRBV2 and TRBJ2-1; the match to TRBD2 covers 8 bases. Germline values: CDR1 SNHLY, CDR2 FYNNEI. The CDR3 spans 11 residues. J lost 12 bases, V lost 10 bases, and 8 bases had no gene match. This CDR3 reads CATQQGLGQFF. DNA of the CDR3: TGTGCCACACAACAGGGACTAGGGCAGTTCTTC.

The sample holds many counts of this clonotype. The chain carries TRBV24-1 and TRBJ2-1, with 12 bases identical to TRBD2. Germline V lookup: CDR1 KGHDR, CDR2 SFDVKD. There are 17 residues in the CDR3. V was clipped by 4 bases and J by 5 bases; unmatched bases: 8. CDR3 bases: TGTGCCACCAGTGACCTGACTAGCGGGAGAGGGGACAATGAGCAGTTCTTC. Protein: CATSDLTSGRGDNEQFF.

CDR3: CASNRPGLVVVNEQFF. The CDR3 DNA sequence: TGTGCCAGCAACCGACCGGGACTAGTAGTAGTGAATGAGCAGTTCTTC. The chain carries TRBV6-1 and TRBJ2-1, with 8 bases lining up with TRBD2. Unmatched junction bases numbered 15, after V lost 7 bases and J lost 7 bases. The CDR3 has 16 residues. Germline-derived CDR1 and CDR2 are MNHNS and SASEGT.

This clonotype has a count of ten or more. The chain joins TRBV20-1 to TRBJ1-1; D gene unclear. CDR3 size: 15 residues. The germline CDR1 and CDR2 sequences are DFQATT and SNEGSKA (reference sequence). Trimming left V 4 bases short and J 1 base short, with 16 bases between. The CDR3 sequence: CSAKGSPPGNTEAFF. The CDR3 DNA follows: TGCAGTGCTAAAGGGTCACCCCCGGGGAACACTGAAGCTTTCTTT.